This TCR beta chain was identified in a study of T cells in localized non-small cell lung cancer. Study-level findings and limits: Adjacent uninvolved lung tissue had the highest T cell clonality, exceeding tumor. In adjacent lung appeared a median around 59 of the top 100 tumor clones.

The table came from immunoSEQ multiplex PCR; TCRdb's copy has only in-frame clones and leaves some out. The sample holds 45,000 to 55,000 clones; 86% are singletons and the top ten take about a sixth. As regards this clone: Antigen specificity is unknown.

The CDR3 extends over 14 amino acids. J gave up 10 bases and V 3 bases, and 5 bases lay outside the gene matches. Per the germline V gene, CDR1 is SGDLS and CDR2 is YYNGEE. The source was peripheral blood, collected before any cancer treatment. The sequence was obtained from a male donor aged 60 or older with stage III squamous cell lung carcinoma. This chain uses TRBV9 with TRBJ1-6; the match to TRBD1 covers 9 bases. The CDR3 here is CASSGGQGLSPLHF. The CDR3 DNA reads TGTGCCAGCAGCGGGGGACAGGGCCTCTCACCCCTCCACTTT.